This is a list of T cell receptor beta chains from one sample in a study of T cell repertoires in cytomegalovirus infection. MiXCR, applied by TCRdb to the reads, yields one record per CDR3 protein. The repertoire has some 180,000 distinct CDR3 sequences, 8.5% to 10% of them found once; the top ten carry approximately 4.2%. The source material was PBMCs. Receptor source: a human donor in good health (CMV status not recorded). Some clones in this sample may be carry-over from other donors' samples. CDR3s include the opening cysteine and the closing phenylalanine or tryptophan. The order of the fields is D gene, V gene, clone size, J gene, CDR3 DNA, CDR3 protein. D genes are given only for firm matches. Not all rows give a size; the values are once, few, many and, for expanded clones, a class.

d_gene: .; v_gene: TRBV6-5; abundance: .; j_gene: TRBJ2-7; CDR3nt: TGTGCCAGCAGTTACTCCCCCCGGACCGGCTACGAGCAGTACTTC; CDR3aa: CASSYSPRTGYEQYF
d_gene: .; v_gene: TRBV28; abundance: many; j_gene: TRBJ1-1; CDR3nt: TGTGCCAGCAGTAAGGGGGGGAACACTGAAGCTTTCTTT; CDR3aa: CASSKGGNTEAFF
d_gene: .; v_gene: TRBV29-1; abundance: .; j_gene: TRBJ1-1; CDR3nt: TGCAGCGTTGGCCAGGGCTGGGGCACTGAAGCTTTCTTT; CDR3aa: CSVGQGWGTEAFF
d_gene: .; v_gene: TRBV7-2; abundance: many; j_gene: TRBJ2-7; CDR3nt: TGTGCCAGCAGCTTACGAGGGAACGAGCAGTACTTC; CDR3aa: CASSLRGNEQYF
d_gene: .; v_gene: TRBV7-2; abundance: many; j_gene: TRBJ1-4; CDR3nt: TGTGCCAGCAGCGAATTGCAGGGGAAACTGTTTTTT; CDR3aa: CASSELQGKLFF
d_gene: TRBD2; v_gene: TRBV28; abundance: many; j_gene: TRBJ2-3; CDR3nt: TGTGCCAGCAGTTTCACTAGCGGGGGCACAGATACGCAGTATTTT; CDR3aa: CASSFTSGGTDTQYF
d_gene: TRBD1; v_gene: TRBV7-2; abundance: many; j_gene: TRBJ2-7; CDR3nt: TGTGCCAGCAGCTTAACTGGGACAGGGTCTTACGAGCAGTACTTC; CDR3aa: CASSLTGTGSYEQYF
d_gene: .; v_gene: TRBV7-3; abundance: many; j_gene: TRBJ2-3; CDR3nt: TGTGCCAGCAGCTCGGCCGGGACCTACACAGATACGCAGTATTTT; CDR3aa: CASSSAGTYTDTQYF
d_gene: .; v_gene: TRBV20-1; abundance: few; j_gene: TRBJ2-1; CDR3nt: TGCAGTGCTAGAGATGCGGGGGCGATAGGCAATGAGCAGTTCTTC; CDR3aa: CSARDAGAIGNEQFF
d_gene: TRBD1; v_gene: TRBV20-1; abundance: many; j_gene: TRBJ1-2; CDR3nt: TGCAGTGCTAGAGGGACAGGGGGCGCGGGAGGCTACACCTTC; CDR3aa: CSARGTGGAGGYTF
d_gene: .; v_gene: TRBV3-1; abundance: .; j_gene: TRBJ2-1; CDR3nt: TGTGCCAGCAGCCAAGACTGGGGTATCGCTGAGCAGTTCTTC; CDR3aa: CASSQDWGIAEQFF
d_gene: .; v_gene: TRBV14; abundance: .; j_gene: TRBJ2-1; CDR3nt: TGTGCCAGCAGCCCACCGGGACGACTAAGGTTCAATGAGCAGTTCTTC; CDR3aa: CASSPPGRLRFNEQFF
d_gene: .; v_gene: TRBV2; abundance: few; j_gene: TRBJ2-1; CDR3nt: TGTGCCAGCAGTGAAGGCGGCTACCCCTACAATGAGCAGTTCTTC; CDR3aa: CASSEGGYPYNEQFF
d_gene: .; v_gene: TRBV15; abundance: .; j_gene: TRBJ1-5; CDR3nt: TGTGCCACCAGCAGAGCCCAGCAGGACCCCAATCAGCCCCAGCATTTT; CDR3aa: CATSRAQQDPNQPQHF
d_gene: TRBD2; v_gene: TRBV25-1; abundance: many; j_gene: TRBJ2-1; CDR3nt: TGTGCCAGCAGTGCCACTGGACTAGCGGGATACAATGAGCAGTTCTTC; CDR3aa: CASSATGLAGYNEQFF
d_gene: .; v_gene: TRBV29-1; abundance: many; j_gene: TRBJ2-3; CDR3nt: TGCAGCGTTGCTGATAGCGGAAGCACAGATACGCAGTATTTT; CDR3aa: CSVADSGSTDTQYF
d_gene: .; v_gene: TRBV3-1; abundance: many; j_gene: TRBJ1-5; CDR3nt: TGTGCCAGCAGCCAATGGGGACCCGGTCAGCCCCAGCATTTT; CDR3aa: CASSQWGPGQPQHF
d_gene: TRBD1; v_gene: TRBV6-2/TRBV6-3; abundance: many; j_gene: TRBJ1-1; CDR3nt: TGTGCCAGCAGTTACGGGACAGGGCCCGGAGCTTTCTTT; CDR3aa: CASSYGTGPGAFF
d_gene: TRBD1; v_gene: TRBV5-6; abundance: once; j_gene: TRBJ2-7; CDR3nt: TGTGCCAGCAGCCAAGACAGGGTCTACGAGCAGTACTTC; CDR3aa: CASSQDRVYEQYF
d_gene: .; v_gene: TRBV6-2/TRBV6-3; abundance: .; j_gene: TRBJ2-2; CDR3nt: TGTGCCAGCCATAGCGGAACCGGGGAGCTGTTTTTT; CDR3aa: CASHSGTGELFF
d_gene: .; v_gene: TRBV6-5; abundance: .; j_gene: TRBJ2-5; CDR3nt: TGTGCCAGCAGTTACAATAGCGGAAACGGGGAGACCCAGTACTTC; CDR3aa: CASSYNSGNGETQYF
d_gene: .; v_gene: TRBV20-1; abundance: .; j_gene: TRBJ2-5; CDR3nt: TGCAGTGCTAGAGAACAGTTGGGAGAGACCCAGTACTTC; CDR3aa: CSAREQLGETQYF
d_gene: TRBD1; v_gene: TRBV6-1; abundance: many; j_gene: TRBJ2-7; CDR3nt: TGTGCCAGCAGTGCCGGACAGGGAGGTTACGAGCAGTACTTC; CDR3aa: CASSAGQGGYEQYF
d_gene: .; v_gene: TRBV7-3; abundance: many; j_gene: TRBJ1-2; CDR3nt: TGTGCCAGCAGCTTAGGACCGACTAACTATGGCTACACCTTC; CDR3aa: CASSLGPTNYGYTF
d_gene: TRBD2; v_gene: TRBV19; abundance: many; j_gene: TRBJ2-4; CDR3nt: TGTGCCAGTAGTGAAGTAGCGGGAGTAGTCAAAAACATTCAGTACTTC; CDR3aa: CASSEVAGVVKNIQYF
d_gene: .; v_gene: TRBV29-1; abundance: .; j_gene: TRBJ1-2; CDR3nt: TGCAGCGTCCCCGACAGCGGAGAAAGATATGGCTACACCTTC; CDR3aa: CSVPDSGERYGYTF
d_gene: .; v_gene: TRBV28; abundance: .; j_gene: TRBJ1-2; CDR3nt: TGTGCCAGCAGGCTCCAGGGGCGACTCCCCGGCTACACCTTC; CDR3aa: CASRLQGRLPGYTF
d_gene: TRBD2; v_gene: TRBV11-2; abundance: many; j_gene: TRBJ2-5; CDR3nt: TGTGCCAGCAGCCGGACTAGCGGGGGGCTGTTAGAGACCCAGTACTTC; CDR3aa: CASSRTSGGLLETQYF
d_gene: .; v_gene: TRBV28; abundance: many; j_gene: TRBJ1-1; CDR3nt: TGTGCCAGCAGTACTACAGGAGTGAACACTGAAGCTTTCTTT; CDR3aa: CASSTTGVNTEAFF
d_gene: .; v_gene: TRBV9; abundance: few; j_gene: TRBJ1-2; CDR3nt: TGTGCCAGCAGCGTAGACTATCGGGGTGGCGGCTACACCTTC; CDR3aa: CASSVDYRGGGYTF
d_gene: TRBD1; v_gene: TRBV19; abundance: many; j_gene: TRBJ2-1; CDR3nt: TGTGCCAGTAGATGGACAGGGAAAAGTGTCTATGAGCAGTTCTTC; CDR3aa: CASRWTGKSVYEQFF
d_gene: TRBD2; v_gene: TRBV7-8; abundance: many; j_gene: TRBJ2-7; CDR3nt: TGTGCCAGCAGCTTTTCCGGGGGGGCCTACGAGCAGTACTTC; CDR3aa: CASSFSGGAYEQYF
d_gene: .; v_gene: TRBV27; abundance: .; j_gene: TRBJ2-3; CDR3nt: TGTGCCAGCAGCCTAACCTACAGGGTTTTCACAGATACGCAGTATTTT; CDR3aa: CASSLTYRVFTDTQYF
d_gene: .; v_gene: TRBV29-1; abundance: few; j_gene: TRBJ2-2; CDR3nt: TGCAGCGCTCGTACAGGGACAACCGGGGAGCTGTTTTTT; CDR3aa: CSARTGTTGELFF
d_gene: TRBD2; v_gene: TRBV7-8; abundance: many; j_gene: TRBJ2-3; CDR3nt: TGTGCCAGCAGCTTCCTAGCGGGGGGGAAGTTCAGCACAGATACGCAGTATTTT; CDR3aa: CASSFLAGGKFSTDTQYF
d_gene: TRBD1; v_gene: TRBV4-2; abundance: many; j_gene: TRBJ2-3; CDR3nt: TGTGCCAGCAGCCAAGATGGAGCAGGGGGAGGCACAGATACGCAGTATTTT; CDR3aa: CASSQDGAGGGTDTQYF
d_gene: .; v_gene: TRBV7-8; abundance: .; j_gene: TRBJ2-3; CDR3nt: TGTGCCACCAGGGACTCGAGGGATACGCAGTATTTT; CDR3aa: CATRDSRDTQYF
d_gene: TRBD2; v_gene: TRBV14; abundance: .; j_gene: TRBJ2-5; CDR3nt: TGTGCCAGCAGCCAACCCAGGGAACCGGGACTAGCGGTGGAAGAGACCCAGTACTTC; CDR3aa: CASSQPREPGLAVEETQYF
d_gene: .; v_gene: TRBV7-2; abundance: many; j_gene: TRBJ2-5; CDR3nt: TGTGCCAGCAGTACAAGCCCAGGACGGAAAGAGACCCAGTACTTC; CDR3aa: CASSTSPGRKETQYF
d_gene: TRBD1; v_gene: TRBV10-3; abundance: few; j_gene: TRBJ1-2; CDR3nt: TGTGCCATCAGTGGGGGACAGGGGGCGGATGGCTACACCTTC; CDR3aa: CAISGGQGADGYTF
d_gene: .; v_gene: TRBV15; abundance: few; j_gene: TRBJ1-4; CDR3nt: TGTGCCACCAGCGTCGGGCACGGTGATGAAAAACTGTTTTTT; CDR3aa: CATSVGHGDEKLFF
d_gene: .; v_gene: TRBV7-3; abundance: many; j_gene: TRBJ2-1; CDR3nt: TGTGCCAGCAGCCCGCTTGAGAGGCTTACCTACAATGAGCAGTTCTTC; CDR3aa: CASSPLERLTYNEQFF
d_gene: .; v_gene: TRBV14; abundance: many; j_gene: TRBJ2-1; CDR3nt: TGTGCCAGCAGCCAAGATTCAGGAGCGGTTATCATGAATGAGCAGTTCTTC; CDR3aa: CASSQDSGAVIMNEQFF
d_gene: .; v_gene: TRBV28; abundance: .; j_gene: TRBJ2-7; CDR3nt: TGTGCCAGCAGCCGTACCGGCCTCTCCTACGAGCAGTACTTC; CDR3aa: CASSRTGLSYEQYF